These 27 T cell receptor beta chains came from one sample sequenced in a study of T cells in Graves' hyperthyroidism and ophthalmopathy. There were TCR beta CDR3 regions amplified from RNA transcripts. With the HTBI primer set, the TCR CDR3 went through a first round of RT-PCR. TCRdb analysed the multiplex PCR reads with MiXCR anew, one entry per CDR3 protein. The sample has about 610,000 distinct CDR3 sequences; 16% are singletons. Sequencing input: blood. The source of these receptors is a woman aged 35 to 49 with Graves' ophthalmopathy.

In this sample, this clonotype turned up many times. CDR3 DNA sequence: TGCAGTGCGGGCCACAATGAGCAGTTCTTC. Protein sequence: CSAGHNEQFF. The chain joins TRBV20-1 to TRBJ2-1; D is uncertain. Germline values: CDR1 DFQATT, CDR2 SNEGSKA (reference sequence). The CDR3 covers 10 residues. V shed 6 bases and J shed 5 bases, with 5 bases lying between them.

This clonotype was seen at least ten times. This chain connects TRBV11-2 to TRBJ1-2; 10 nucleotides align to TRBD1. V lost 3 bases and J lost 6; bases outside the gene matches: 7. The CDR3 has 15 amino acids. Germline CDR1 and CDR2: SGHAT and FQNNGV. CDR3 region: CASSFRGQGMNGYTF. Here the CDR3 DNA reads TGTGCCAGCAGCTTTAGGGGACAGGGGATGAATGGCTACACCTTC. Using reference TRBV11-2 and TRBJ1-2 for the parts outside the CDR3, the full variable domain is EAGVAQSPRYKIIEKRQSVAFWCNPISGHATLYWYQQILGQGPKLLIQFQNNGVVDDSQLPKDRFSAERLKGVDSTLKIQPAKLEDSAVYLCASSFRGQGMNGYTFGSGTRLTVV.

In regard to this clonotype: This may arise from a read error, as a much more abundant clone is one base away. The CDR3 bases are TGTGCCAGCAGTGAAGGACTAGCGGGAAAGGTAGAGTTGGGAGAGACCCAGTACTTC. Translating gives CASSEGLAGKVELGETQYF. The chain carries TRBV2 and TRBJ2-5, with 11 bases that match TRBD2. Germline V gene sequence: CDR1 SNHLY, CDR2 FYNNEI. This CDR3 region has 19 residues. With V trimmed by 1 base and J by 4 bases, 14 bases remained unmatched.

On this clonotype: One end of the junction varies from germline; a read error may be responsible. The rearrangement uses TRBV7-2 and TRBJ2-1, with 7 positions matching TRBD2. Looked up from germline, CDR1 is SGHTA and CDR2 is FQGNSA. This CDR3 has 13 amino acids. The CDR3 spells CAGSHGGRDEQFF. CDR3 in DNA: TGCGCCGGCAGCCATGGAGGGAGGGATGAGCAGTTCTTC.

This clonotype was observed a few times. V and J are TRBV7-9 and TRBJ2-7, with a weak D call TRBD1 (6 bases). The V gene's germline CDR1 is SEHNR and CDR2 FQNEAQ (reference sequence). The CDR3 consists of 13 residues. Trimming cost V 5 bases and J 5 bases, with 13 bases left between them. The DNA of the CDR3 is TGTGCCAGCAGCCCAACCCACAGGGACGAGCAGTACTTC. Its protein is CASSPTHRDEQYF.

The V gene is TRBV19, the J gene TRBJ2-1; the D is unclear. Trimming removed 3 bases at V and 5 bases at J, with 5 bases between. This CDR3 has 12 amino acids. CDR1 and CDR2 from the germline V gene are LNHDA and SQIVND (reference sequence). For the CDR3, the DNA is TGTGCCAGTAGTATCGCGGACAATGAGCAGTTCTTC. This encodes CASSIADNEQFF.

This clonotype has at least ten counts. The chain carries TRBV28 and TRBJ2-1, with D maybe TRBD1 (6 bases). V shed 7 bases and J shed 7 bases, with 14 bases lying between them. This CDR3 is 13 amino acids long. The germline gives CDR1 MDHEN, CDR2 SYDVKM. CDR3 protein: CASTVQGTNEQFF. DNA for the CDR3: TGTGCCAGCACCGTCCAGGGGACAAATGAGCAGTTCTTC.

The V gene is TRBV6-6, the J gene TRBJ1-5; no firm D call. V was shortened by 0 bases and J by 5 bases, with 8 bases between the two germline ends. The V gene's germline CDR1 is MNHNY and CDR2 SVGAGI (reference sequence). The CDR3 consists of 14 residues. CDR3 coding DNA: TGTGCCAGCAGTTACTCAAACACCGATCAGCCCCAGCATTTT. It is translated as CASSYSNTDQPQHF.

This clonotype was observed a handful of times. The genes are TRBV25-1 and TRBJ2-7, with D tentatively TRBD2 (5 bases). Trimming cost V 1 base and J 3 bases, with 10 bases left between them. This CDR3 is 14 amino acids long. Germline lookup yields CDR1 MGHDK and CDR2 SYGVNS. Written as DNA, the CDR3 is TGTGCCAGCAGTGAATCGGGATATCTCTACGAGCAGTACTTC. Translation gives CASSESGYLYEQYF.

This clonotype has a count of ten or more. The CDR3 protein is CASRDRGGPLQETQYF. Written as DNA, the CDR3 is TGTGCCAGCAGGGATCGCGGGGGACCACTCCAAGAGACCCAGTACTTC. This chain links TRBV2 with TRBJ2-5; 7 nucleotides agree with TRBD2. In germline, CDR1 is SNHLY, CDR2 FYNNEI. J gave up 1 base and V 6 bases, and 11 bases lay outside the gene matches. This CDR3 has 16 residues.

The table lists this clonotype with many counts. The rearrangement links TRBV7-6 to TRBJ1-4, with TRBD1 as a possible D gene (5 bases). CDR3 length: 15 residues. V dropped 6 bases and J dropped 0 bases, with 11 bases sitting between them. Germline-derived CDR1 and CDR2 are SGHVS and FNYEAQ. This chain's CDR3 is CASSSQATTNEKLFF. The CDR3 DNA reads TGTGCCAGCAGTTCACAGGCCACAACTAATGAAAAACTGTTTTTT.

The chain is built from TRBV20-1 and TRBJ1-6; D possibly corresponds to TRBD1 (5 bases). V was trimmed by 0 bases and J by 9 bases, leaving 18 bases between them. The CDR3 sequence is 16 residues long. Germline CDR1 and CDR2: DFQATT and SNEGSKA (reference sequence). The CDR3 loop reads CSARDPQGQGSSPLHF. CDR3 in DNA: TGCAGTGCTAGAGATCCGCAGGGCCAGGGTTCTTCACCCCTCCACTTT.

This clonotype has a count of ten or more. This rearrangement joins TRBV20-1 to TRBJ2-6; D remains ambiguous. Germline CDR1 DFQATT, CDR2 SNEGSKA (reference sequence). V was trimmed by 3 bases and J by 0 bases, leaving 3 bases between them. The CDR3 is 13 amino acids. The CDR3 region is CSASPSGANVLTF. DNA for the CDR3: TGCAGTGCTAGTCCCTCTGGGGCCAACGTCCTGACTTTC.

Ten or more counts support this clonotype. The CDR3 DNA sequence: TGTGCCAGCAGTGCAGCGGCACTCTCCTACGAGCAGTACTTC. Translation: CASSAAALSYEQYF. The rearrangement links TRBV2 to TRBJ2-7; the D gene is possibly TRBD2 (5 bases). The CDR3 covers 14 residues. With 4 bases removed from V and 0 bases from J, the gap between germline ends came to 10 bases. Germline CDR1 is SNHLY and CDR2 is FYNNEI.

This chain joins TRBV19 and TRBJ1-1; no firm D call. Germline loops: CDR1 LNHDA, CDR2 SQIVND (reference sequence). This CDR3 spans 12 amino acids. V lost 0 bases and J lost 11, with 10 bases in between. The CDR3 DNA reads as TGTGCCAGTAGTATAGACGGGGAAGCGGCTTTCTTT. This sequence encodes CASSIDGEAAFF.

The chain links TRBV30 to TRBJ2-1; D perhaps matches TRBD2 (6 bases). This CDR3 comprises 15 residues. Trimming cost V 3 bases and J 6 bases, with 18 bases left between them. Per germline, CDR1 GTSNPN and CDR2 SVGIG (reference sequence). DNA of the CDR3: TGTGCCTGGAGCGAACTGGGACTGCCACGCAATGAGCAGTTCTTC. Translating gives CAWSELGLPRNEQFF.

The table lists this clonotype with a few counts. The V call is TRBV20-1, the J call TRBJ2-1, with D unresolved. Germline V gene lookup returns CDR1 DFQATT and CDR2 SNEGSKA (reference sequence). Trimming stripped 6 bases from V and 4 bases from J, with 16 bases between. This CDR3 has 14 amino acids. The CDR3 reads CSAPIALQYNEQFF. DNA for the CDR3: TGCAGTGCGCCTATAGCCCTGCAGTACAATGAGCAGTTCTTC.

This clonotype was picked up many times. This chain connects TRBV20-1 to TRBJ2-3, with D perhaps assigned TRBD1 or TRBD2 (7 bases each). V was cut by 6 bases and J by 1 base, with 17 bases left in between. This CDR3 is 15 amino acids long. From germline, CDR1 is DFQATT and CDR2 SNEGSKA (reference sequence). The CDR3 DNA follows: TGCAGTGCGAGTCAACAGGGGAGGGGCACAGATACGCAGTATTTT. Protein sequence: CSASQQGRGTDTQYF.

Only one count was recorded for this clonotype. The rearrangement links TRBV28 to TRBJ1-2; a weak D match, TRBD1 (5 bases). Germline-derived CDR1 and CDR2 are MDHEN and SYDVKM. V gave up 3 bases and J gave up 7 bases, with 9 bases separating them. This CDR3 is built from 12 residues. Here the CDR3 reads CASSFDSRGYTF. CDR3 nucleotides: TGTGCCAGCAGTTTTGACAGTCGTGGCTACACCTTC.

V is TRBV29-1 and J is TRBJ1-1, with D hard to call. Germline CDR1 SQVTM, CDR2 ANQGSEA. CDR3 length: 11 amino acids. The germline V and J ends were trimmed by 3 bases and 4 bases, with 6 bases remaining between them. The CDR3 here is CSVDHPTEAFF. As DNA, the CDR3 is TGCAGCGTTGACCACCCCACTGAAGCTTTCTTT.

In this sample, this clonotype turned up many times. The V and J genes are TRBV30 and TRBJ1-3; D is unresolved. Germline lookup yields CDR1 GTSNPN and CDR2 SVGIG (reference sequence). Trimming left V 0 bases short and J 8 bases short, with 8 bases between. The CDR3 spans 12 residues. DNA for the CDR3: TGTGCCTGGAGTGTAAACGGGGACACCATATATTTT. It yields the protein CAWSVNGDTIYF.

The genes are TRBV5-1 and TRBJ2-3; no definite D call. Germline-derived CDR1 and CDR2 are SGHRS and YFSETQ. Between the trimmed V and J ends, which lost 5 bases and 2 bases, there was a span of 12 bases. The CDR3 covers 14 residues. The CDR3: CASRDPISTDTQYF. The CDR3 coding sequence is TGCGCCAGCAGAGACCCCATCTCCACAGATACGCAGTATTTT.

The rearrangement joins TRBV19 to TRBJ2-5; 9 nucleotides match TRBD1. Trimming cost V 5 bases and J 3 bases; bases outside gene matches: 7. The germline gives CDR1 LNHDA, CDR2 SQIVND (reference sequence). The CDR3 extends over 15 amino acids. As DNA, the CDR3 is TGTGCCAGTAGTGGGACAGGGACAACGGAAGAGACCCAGTACTTC. Protein: CASSGTGTTEETQYF.

The rearrangement uses TRBV6-2 or TRBV6-3 and TRBJ1-2; the D is unclear. Trimming shortened V by 6 bases and J by 5 bases, and 19 bases separated the two germline ends. The CDR3 has 15 amino acids. CDR1 MNHEY and CDR2 SVGEGT come from the germline V gene. CDR3 region: CASRNGRSLRYGYTF. The CDR3 DNA follows: TGTGCCAGCAGAAATGGACGAAGTCTCCGTTATGGCTACACCTTC.

This clonotype was seen repeatedly, ten times or more. V usage is TRBV20-1 and J usage is TRBJ2-7; D not certain. V lost 4 bases and J 0 bases, leaving 13 bases between the germline ends. CDR1 DFQATT and CDR2 SNEGSKA come from the germline V gene (reference sequence). This CDR3 region has 14 residues. This CDR3 is CSAKAHPFSYEQYF. CDR3 nucleotides: TGCAGTGCTAAGGCACATCCGTTCTCCTACGAGCAGTACTTC.

This clonotype was counted ten times or more. J is TRBJ2-5 and V is TRBV28; 7 positions agree with TRBD1. The germline CDR1 and CDR2 sequences are MDHEN and SYDVKM. The CDR3 sequence is 15 residues long. The V gene end was trimmed by 4 bases and the J gene end by 2 bases; junction bases not matched to a gene: 7. The CDR3 bases are TGTGCCAGCAGTTCCACCGGGACAGTTCAAGAGACCCAGTACTTC. It is translated as CASSSTGTVQETQYF.

This clonotype was counted only a few times. The chain joins TRBV24-1 to TRBJ2-1; D could derive from TRBD1 or TRBD2 (5 bases each). CDR1 is KGHDR and CDR2 is SFDVKD in the germline V gene. The CDR3 consists of 13 residues. Between the trimmed V and J ends, which lost 5 bases and 2 bases, there was a span of 6 bases. CDR3 sequence reads: CATSGDPYNEQFF. The CDR3 DNA reads as TGTGCCACCAGTGGGGACCCCTACAATGAGCAGTTCTTC.